The rows below give T cell receptor beta chains drawn from one sample of a study of cytomegalovirus exposure and HLA in healthy donors. Assay: immunoSEQ multiplex PCR; the TCRdb copy retains only in-frame clones and omits some. The sample shows 100,000 to 150,000 clones, approximately 8.6% of them seen only once. The sample consisted of PBMCs. The receptors shown here come from a woman in her forties in good health and CMV-seropositive. The CDR3 runs from the conserved cysteine through the conserved F or W. D genes are given only for firm matches. Where a row states a size, it is once, few, many or the class of an expanded clone; other rows omit it.

V gene	J gene	D gene	clone size	CDR3 protein
TRBV4-1	TRBJ2-1	TRBD2	NA	CASSQDVAGGRNEQFF
TRBV6-5	TRBJ1-1	NA	few	CASSNGGGGYTEAFF
TRBV9	TRBJ2-1	TRBD2	few	CASNSVSGGAYNEQFF
TRBV5-4	TRBJ2-3	TRBD2	NA	CASSSSGGGTDTQYF
TRBV30	TRBJ1-3	NA	few	CAWGPGIGGNTIYF
TRBV11-3	TRBJ1-6	NA	NA	CASSLESYSPLHF
TRBV7-3	TRBJ1-3	NA	NA	CASSLTGTANSGNTIYF
TRBV19	TRBJ2-7	NA	NA	CASSTRQGGTYEQYF
TRBV9	TRBJ1-1	NA	few	CASSVDGGHTEAFF
TRBV7-2	TRBJ2-7	TRBD1	few	CASSSAGQAIYEQYF
TRBV4-2	TRBJ1-1	NA	few	CASSQGRARAEAFF
TRBV30	TRBJ2-5	NA	once	CAWSVPTAGREQYF
TRBV4-1	TRBJ1-1	TRBD1	NA	CASSQGGQGRSEAFF
TRBV15	TRBJ2-1	TRBD2	NA	CATSRDRGGYNEQFF
TRBV5-1	TRBJ1-1	TRBD1	many	CASSLGDRGTEAFF